The present TCR beta chain was sequenced within a study of OX40 agonist ivuxolimab in advanced cancers. On the study more broadly: Dosing consisted of intravenous ivuxolimab at 0.01 to 10 mg/kg every 2 weeks.

Some clones are missing from TCRdb's copy, which holds only in-frame ones; the method was immunoSEQ multiplex PCR. The table lists 100,000 or so clones, roughly 94% of them singletons. V lost 10 bases and J lost 1, with 10 bases in between. CDR1 and CDR2 (germline): WSHSY, SAAADI. This CDR3 is 12 amino acids long. The V and J genes are TRBV10-2 and TRBJ1-1; D unclear. The clonotype originates from an adult with an advanced solid tumor such as melanoma, head and neck, liver or kidney cancer. The source material was CD4+ or CD8+ T cells sorted from blood, sampled in a trial of the OX40 agonist ivuxolimab. CDR3 loop: CATGPRNTEAFF. The CDR3 coding sequence is TGCGCCACCGGACCTCGGAACACTGAAGCTTTCTTT.